This passage covers 27 T cell receptor beta chains from one sample sequenced in a study of cytomegalovirus exposure and HLA in healthy donors. Sequencing used immunoSEQ multiplex PCR; TCRdb keeps in-frame clones, though not all of them. This sample has around 190,000 clones, with about 81% found just once. The sequenced material came from PBMCs. The receptors come from a woman aged 25 to 39 in good health and CMV-seronegative.

This CDR3 is CASSLGQGAAGNTIYF. The CDR3 DNA follows: TGTGCCAGCAGCCTAGGACAGGGGGCGGCGGGAAACACCATATATTTT. This chain connects TRBV5-6 to TRBJ1-3, with 11 bases aligning to TRBD1. This CDR3 contains 16 residues. The junction had 7 bases not matched to a gene; V was cut back by 4 bases and J by 4 bases. The germline gives CDR1 SGHDT, CDR2 YYEEEE.

The chain couples TRBV27 to TRBJ2-3, with a tentative D call TRBD1 (6 bases). The CDR3 totals 17 residues. Germline loops: CDR1 MNHEY, CDR2 SMNVEV (reference sequence). Trimming took 5 bases from V and 2 from J, leaving 20 bases between them. The CDR3 DNA reads as TGTGCCAGCAGTCCCCGACAGGTAGTATTAGCCACAGATACGCAGTATTTT. The encoded protein is CASSPRQVVLATDTQYF.

This rearrangement joins TRBV2 to TRBJ2-3; 8 nucleotides line up with TRBD2. CDR1 SNHLY and CDR2 FYNNEI come from the germline V gene. The CDR3 contains 16 residues. The V and J ends lost 6 bases and 0 bases, in that order; junction bases with no gene match: 8. Here the CDR3 reads CASSKIRGGSTDTQYF. CDR3 sequence (DNA): TGTGCCAGCAGCAAAATCCGGGGGGGAAGCACAGATACGCAGTATTTT.

The rearrangement uses TRBV5-4 and TRBJ1-6; D is unclear. This CDR3 comprises 15 residues. Germline values: CDR1 SGHNT, CDR2 YYREEE (reference sequence). The V end lost 0 bases, the J end lost 7 bases, and 11 bases lay between the germline ends. The CDR3 bases are TGTGCCAGCAGCTTGGAAGGGAGTTGGAATTCACCCCTCCACTTT. Its protein product is CASSLEGSWNSPLHF.

The gene calls are TRBV5-1 and TRBJ2-2; the match to TRBD2 covers 8 bases. V lost 6 bases, J lost 0 bases, and 4 bases stayed unmatched. Germline loops: CDR1 SGHRS, CDR2 YFSETQ. The CDR3 is 15 amino acids. The CDR3 DNA is TGCGCCAGCAATAGCGGGAACTCGAACACCGGGGAGCTGTTTTTT. Its protein product is CASNSGNSNTGELFF.

The chain links TRBV7-2 to TRBJ2-7; D is undetermined. Germline loops: CDR1 SGHTA, CDR2 FQGNSA. The V end was cut by 1 base, the J end by 2 bases, with 15 bases between. CDR3 length equals 16 residues. DNA for the CDR3: TGTGCCAGCAGCTTAGGGGCCACCGAAGCTACCTACGAGCAGTACTTC. Translating it yields CASSLGATEATYEQYF.

This chain connects TRBV28 to TRBJ2-3, with TRBD1 as a possible D gene (6 bases). The V gene's germline CDR1 is MDHEN and CDR2 SYDVKM. The CDR3 is 17 amino acids. V was clipped by 6 bases and J by 0 bases, with 19 bases between them. CDR3 coding DNA: TGTGCCAGCAGGGGGACACCAGGGAGTCGGAGCACAGATACGCAGTATTTT. This sequence encodes CASRGTPGSRSTDTQYF.

The chain carries TRBV4-1 and TRBJ2-1, with TRBD1 matching 8 bases. The germline gives CDR1 MGHRA, CDR2 YSYEKL. The CDR3 sequence is 17 residues long. J was trimmed by 5 bases and V by 0 bases; bases with no gene match: 9. Written as DNA, the CDR3 is TGCGCCAGCAGCCAAGATGGTACCGGACAGGGCAACAATGAGCAGTTCTTC. Protein product: CASSQDGTGQGNNEQFF.

The chain links TRBV27 to TRBJ2-7; 12 bases map to TRBD1. Germline CDR1 MNHEY, CDR2 SMNVEV (reference sequence). With 6 bases clipped from V and 7 bases from J, the junction kept 10 bases outside the gene matches. CDR3 length: 15 residues. The CDR3 reads CASSRPGTGGYEQYF. The CDR3, as DNA: TGTGCCAGCAGCCGGCCCGGGACAGGGGGCTATGAGCAGTACTTC.

This clone was recorded a few times. The genes are TRBV10-1 and TRBJ1-2; the D gene is possibly TRBD1 (5 bases). V lost 0 bases and J lost 6, with 17 bases in between. Germline values: CDR1 WNHNN, CDR2 SYGVQD (reference sequence). The CDR3 length is 16 residues. The CDR3 spells CASSESAEWRGDGYTF. CDR3 bases: TGCGCCAGCAGTGAGTCAGCCGAGTGGAGGGGCGATGGCTACACCTTC.

This chain uses TRBV6-6 with TRBJ2-2; 9 bases agree with TRBD1. J was trimmed by 13 bases and V by 6 bases; bases with no gene match: 3. Germline V gene data show CDR1 as MNHNY and CDR2 as SVGAGI (reference sequence). The length of the CDR3 is 11 residues. The CDR3 loop is CASRGQGGLFF. The CDR3 DNA follows: TGTGCCAGCAGGGGACAGGGAGGGCTGTTTTTT.

The rearrangement joins TRBV30 to TRBJ2-5, with 16 bases aligning to TRBD2. The trim removed 0 bases at V and 4 bases at J, leaving 11 bases unmatched. This CDR3 comprises 19 residues. In germline, CDR1 is GTSNPN, CDR2 SVGIG (reference sequence). The CDR3 nucleotides are TGTGCCTGGAGTGTATACAGGGGACTAGCGGGGGGGCCGGGAGAGACCCAGTACTTC. Translated: CAWSVYRGLAGGPGETQYF.

This sequence joins TRBV6-5 and TRBJ1-1, with a tentative D call TRBD1 (6 bases). The CDR3 totals 14 residues. The V end was cut by 5 bases, the J end by 2 bases, with 12 bases between. Germline V CDR1 and CDR2: MNHEY, SVGAGI. CDR3 amino acids: CASSLQDRNTEAFF. The CDR3 DNA sequence: TGTGCCAGCAGTCTCCAGGACAGAAACACTGAAGCTTTCTTT.

This sequence joins TRBV10-3 and TRBJ2-1; unclear D gene. V lost 4 bases and J lost 8, with 9 bases in between. This CDR3 is 12 amino acids long. CDR1 is ENHRY and CDR2 is SYGVKD in the germline V gene. CDR3 sequence reads: CAISAQSDEQFF. The DNA of the CDR3 is TGTGCCATCAGTGCGCAGTCTGATGAGCAGTTCTTC.

A few counts support this clone. The chain links TRBV5-4 to TRBJ1-6, with 7 bases matching TRBD1. Germline CDR1 is SGHNT and CDR2 is YYREEE (reference sequence). V was clipped by 4 bases and J by 6 bases; unmatched bases: 7. The CDR3 sequence is 15 residues long. This CDR3 reads CASSPEQGFNSPLHF. CDR3 in DNA: TGTGCCAGCAGCCCAGAACAGGGGTTTAATTCACCCCTCCACTTT.

V is TRBV7-9 and J is TRBJ1-6, with D unresolved. CDR3 length: 16 residues. Germline CDR1 and CDR2: SEHNR and FQNEAQ (reference sequence). V lost 4 bases, J lost 10 bases, and 20 bases lay in between. The CDR3 bases are TGTGCCAGCAGCTCATCCGGGAGCGGCAAGGTCTCACCCCTCCACTTT. This encodes CASSSSGSGKVSPLHF.

The gene calls are TRBV6-5 and TRBJ1-5, with a tentative D call TRBD1 (5 bases). From germline, CDR1 is MNHEY and CDR2 SVGAGI. Trimming shortened V by 5 bases and J by 3 bases, and 14 bases separated the two germline ends. This CDR3 region has 15 residues. For the CDR3, the DNA is TGTGCCAGCAGTCAAGGGCGGGGGATCAATCAGCCCCAGCATTTT. Its translation is CASSQGRGINQPQHF.

The V call is TRBV29-1, the J call TRBJ1-1; unclear D gene. This CDR3 region has 16 residues. Germline lookup yields CDR1 SQVTM and CDR2 ANQGSEA. V was pared by 4 bases and J by 0 bases, with 18 bases between. For the CDR3, the DNA is TGCAGCGTTGCCTTTTCAGCGAATCTTATGAACACTGAAGCTTTCTTT. This gives the protein CSVAFSANLMNTEAFF.

The chain joins TRBV18 to TRBJ1-1; D gene unclear. The CDR3 runs to 14 residues. V gave up 3 bases and J gave up 1 base, with 9 bases separating them. The V gene's germline CDR1 is KGHSH and CDR2 LQKENI. The CDR3 sequence: CASSPATKNTEAFF. In nucleotides, the CDR3 is TGTGCCAGCTCACCTGCTACTAAGAACACTGAAGCTTTCTTT.

This chain joins TRBV6-1 and TRBJ2-7; 11 nucleotides align to TRBD2. This CDR3 region has 15 residues. In germline, CDR1 is MNHNS, CDR2 SASEGT. V lost 3 bases to trimming and J lost 7 bases; unmatched junction nucleotides: 8. CDR3 bases: TGTGCCAGCAGTGACCTAGCGGGAGGAGTGGAGGAGCAGTACTTC. This translates into CASSDLAGGVEEQYF.

The chain uses TRBV18 and TRBJ2-7; maybe TRBD1 (6 bases). The germline V and J ends were trimmed by 3 bases and 3 bases, with 9 bases remaining between them. The CDR3 runs to 13 residues. Germline V gene sequence: CDR1 KGHSH, CDR2 LQKENI. In DNA form, the CDR3 reads TGTGCCAGCTCACCTCCAGGGGACTACGAGCAGTACTTC. It specifies CASSPPGDYEQYF.

The genes are TRBV30 and TRBJ1-1; D gene unclear. The length of the CDR3 is 14 residues. Germline V gene sequence: CDR1 GTSNPN, CDR2 SVGIG (reference sequence). Trimming shortened V by 1 base and J by 11 bases, and 20 bases separated the two germline ends. CDR3 coding DNA: TGTGCCTGGAGTGAAGCCTACGACAACACTCTTGCTTTCTTT. It translates to CAWSEAYDNTLAFF.

This chain joins TRBV6-6 and TRBJ1-4, with D hard to call. CDR3 length: 12 residues. The V end was cut by 2 bases, the J end by 8 bases, with 6 bases between. Germline-derived CDR1 and CDR2 are MNHNY and SVGAGI (reference sequence). The CDR3 DNA reads TGTGCCAGCAGTTACCCGGAGGAAAAACTGTTTTTT. Protein sequence: CASSYPEEKLFF.

This chain joins TRBV2 and TRBJ1-6; D perhaps matches TRBD1 (5 bases). Trimming took off 5 bases at V and 5 bases at J, with 10 bases between the two ends. The germline gives CDR1 SNHLY, CDR2 FYNNEI. The length of the CDR3 is 14 residues. The CDR3 reads CASSFGQDNSPLHF. For the CDR3, the DNA is TGTGCCAGCAGTTTTGGACAAGATAATTCACCCCTCCACTTT.

The V and J genes are TRBV15 and TRBJ1-3; tentatively, D is TRBD1 (5 bases). Germline V lookup: CDR1 LNHNV, CDR2 YYDKDF (reference sequence). The V and J ends lost 4 bases and 2 bases respectively, with 18 bases between them. The CDR3 extends over 17 amino acids. The CDR3 nucleotides are TGTGCCACCAGCAAGCCCCGGACAAGGGTCGCTGGAAACACCATATATTTT. Residues: CATSKPRTRVAGNTIYF.

The chain uses TRBV27 and TRBJ1-1; tentative D call: TRBD1 (5 bases). Trimming took off 0 bases at V and 4 bases at J, with 12 bases between the two ends. CDR3 length: 15 amino acids. CDR1 MNHEY and CDR2 SMNVEV come from the germline V gene (reference sequence). CDR3 DNA sequence: TGTGCCAGCAGTTTATCTGGAGGGGCGGGCACTGAAGCTTTCTTT. It is translated as CASSLSGGAGTEAFF.

The V gene is TRBV6-5, the J gene TRBJ2-2; tentatively, D is TRBD1 (6 bases). Germline V gene lookup returns CDR1 MNHEY and CDR2 SVGAGI. The ends were cut back, 10 bases at V and 5 bases at J, with 8 bases in the middle. The CDR3 is 11 residues long. CDR3 amino acids: CATQGTGELFF. The CDR3 DNA reads as TGTGCCACACAGGGTACCGGGGAGCTGTTTTTT.